Listed below are T cell receptor beta chains from one sample, sequenced in a study of blood T cells in healthy people across ages. TCRdb itself ran the 5' RACE reads through MiXCR, one entry per CDR3 protein. The sample includes over 1.5 million distinct CDR3 sequences, about 49% of them seen just once. Sample: blood. The receptors here all came from a woman aged 40 to 55 in good health. CDR3s include the opening cysteine and the closing phenylalanine or tryptophan. The D gene is left open where the match is weak. Clone size, where shown, is once, few, many, or a class for clones that have expanded.

j_call clone_size v_call cdr3_length d_call cdr3_aa cdr3_nt
TRBJ2-7 NA TRBV13 14 NA CASSWAAGAYEQYF TGTGCCAGCAGCTGGGCGGCCGGAGCCTACGAGCAGTACTTC
TRBJ2-5 NA TRBV7-2 16 NA CASSFPGRDLQETQYF TGTGCCAGCAGCTTCCCCGGGCGGGACCTACAAGAGACCCAGTACTTT
TRBJ1-1 NA TRBV20-1 11 NA CSAREQTEAFF TGCAGTGCTAGGGAGCAGACTGAAGCTTTCTTT
TRBJ2-7 few TRBV20-1 17 NA CSARGDGRVLIIDEQYF TGCAGTGCTAGAGGGGACGGTAGGGTTCTAATCATAGACGAGCAGTACTTC
TRBJ2-5 NA TRBV6-6 15 TRBD1 CASSRDRGAQETQYF TGTGCCAGCAGTCGGGACAGGGGAGCACAAGAGACCCAGTACTTC
TRBJ2-7 NA TRBV20-1 13 TRBD1 CSRQGAAISEQYF TGCTCCCGCCAGGGGGCAGCTATAAGCGAGCAGTACTTC
TRBJ1-1 NA TRBV5-5 10 NA CASSHGEAFF TGTGCCAGCAGCCACGGTGAAGCTTTCTTT
TRBJ2-7 NA TRBV27 18 NA CASSPGRGLTNSANEQYF TGTGCCAGCAGTCCCGGGCGAGGTTTGACGAATTCAGCAAACGAGCAGTACTTC
TRBJ2-3 NA TRBV7-8 16 TRBD1 CASSHTRTGGTDTQYF TGTGCCAGCAGCCATACGCGGACAGGGGGCACAGATACGCAGTATTTT
TRBJ2-3 NA TRBV20-1 15 TRBD2 CSANNLAGVADTQYF TGCAGTGCTAACAATCTAGCGGGGGTCGCAGATACGCAGTATTTT
TRBJ2-4 NA TRBV20-1 14 NA CSARGGRMGNIQYF TGCAGTGCTAGGGGGGGACGCATGGGGAACATTCAGTACTTC
TRBJ2-1 few TRBV27 15 TRBD2 CASTPLAGGPDEQFF TGTGCCAGCACGCCACTAGCGGGGGGGCCCGATGAGCAGTTCTTC
TRBJ2-1 NA TRBV20-1 12 NA CSKGQGLDEQFF TGCAGTAAGGGGCAGGGGTTGGATGAGCAGTTCTTC
TRBJ1-2 few TRBV6-5 15 NA CASSYLDRPSGGYTF TGTGCCAGCAGTTACCTAGACAGACCGTCGGGCGGCTACACCTTC
TRBJ1-5 NA TRBV30 16 NA CAWSEHIRQVDQPQHF TGTGCCTGGAGTGAGCATATCCGACAGGTAGATCAGCCCCAGCATTTT
TRBJ2-5 once TRBV3-1 15 NA CASSQRLAAGQTQYF TGTGCCAGCAGCCAAAGGCTGGCAGCTGGACAGACCCAGTACTTC
TRBJ2-5 NA TRBV3-1 12 NA CAGSQVEETQYF TGTGCCGGGAGTCAGGTAGAAGAGACCCAGTACTTC
TRBJ2-7 NA TRBV29-1 13 NA CSVSTRRNYEQYF TGCAGCGTGTCCACGAGGCGGAACTACGAGCAGTACTTC
TRBJ1-5 NA TRBV29-1 14 NA CSVLTGYSNQPQHF TGCAGCGTTTTGACAGGCTATAGCAATCAGCCCCAGCATTTT
TRBJ2-6 NA TRBV11-2 18 NA CASSLGGTVFSGANVLTF TGTGCCAGCAGCTTAGGTGGGACCGTTTTCTCTGGGGCCAACGTCCTGACTTTC
TRBJ2-3 few TRBV7-3 13 NA CASSLWITDTQYF TGTGCCAGCAGCTTATGGATCACAGATACGCAGTATTTT
TRBJ2-7 NA TRBV29-1 12 NA CSVGEGAIEQYF TGCAGCGTTGGGGAGGGGGCAATCGAGCAGTACTTC
TRBJ2-1 NA TRBV28 14 NA CASSAPWRRDEQFF TGTGCCAGCAGTGCTCCTTGGCGACGCGATGAGCAGTTCTTC